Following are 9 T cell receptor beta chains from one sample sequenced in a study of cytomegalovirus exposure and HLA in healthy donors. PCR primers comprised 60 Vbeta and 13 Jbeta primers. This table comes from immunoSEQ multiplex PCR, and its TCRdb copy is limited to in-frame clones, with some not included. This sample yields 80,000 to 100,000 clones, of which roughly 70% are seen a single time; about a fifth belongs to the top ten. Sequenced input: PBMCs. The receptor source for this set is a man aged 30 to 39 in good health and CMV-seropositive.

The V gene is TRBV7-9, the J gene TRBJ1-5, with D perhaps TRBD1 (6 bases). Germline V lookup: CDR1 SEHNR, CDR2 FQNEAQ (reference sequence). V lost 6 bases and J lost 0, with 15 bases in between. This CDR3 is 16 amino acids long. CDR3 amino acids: CASSLEGGNSNQPQHF. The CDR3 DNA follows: TGTGCCAGCAGTCTCGAGGGGGGGAATAGCAATCAGCCCCAGCATTTT.

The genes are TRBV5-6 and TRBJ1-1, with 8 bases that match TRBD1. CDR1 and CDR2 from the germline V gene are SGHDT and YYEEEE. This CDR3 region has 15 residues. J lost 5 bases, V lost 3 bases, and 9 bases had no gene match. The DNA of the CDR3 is TGTGCCAGCAGCTGGGGGACAGGCAGAGGGACTGAAGCTTTCTTT. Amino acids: CASSWGTGRGTEAFF.

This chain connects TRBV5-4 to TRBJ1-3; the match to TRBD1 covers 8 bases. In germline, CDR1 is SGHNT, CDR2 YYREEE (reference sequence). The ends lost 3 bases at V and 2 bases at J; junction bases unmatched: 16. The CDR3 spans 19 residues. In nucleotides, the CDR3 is TGTGCCAGCAGCTGGGGACAGGCCATTACTGGAGTACCTGGAAACACCATATATTTT. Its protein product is CASSWGQAITGVPGNTIYF.

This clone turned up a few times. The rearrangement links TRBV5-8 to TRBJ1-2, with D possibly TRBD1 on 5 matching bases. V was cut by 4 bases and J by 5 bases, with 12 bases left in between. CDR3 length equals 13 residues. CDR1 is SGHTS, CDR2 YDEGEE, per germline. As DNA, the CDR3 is TGTGCCAGCAGCCACGACAGATCATATGGCTACACCTTC. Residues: CASSHDRSYGYTF.

The CDR3 nucleotides are TGTGCCAGCAGTTTAGAGGGGAGGACCGGGGAGCTGTTTTTT. This gives the protein CASSLEGRTGELFF. The chain couples TRBV27 to TRBJ2-2; a possible D gene is TRBD2 (6 bases). CDR1 and CDR2 (germline): MNHEY, SMNVEV (reference sequence). This CDR3 has 14 amino acids. V shed 2 bases and J shed 5 bases, with 9 bases lying between them.

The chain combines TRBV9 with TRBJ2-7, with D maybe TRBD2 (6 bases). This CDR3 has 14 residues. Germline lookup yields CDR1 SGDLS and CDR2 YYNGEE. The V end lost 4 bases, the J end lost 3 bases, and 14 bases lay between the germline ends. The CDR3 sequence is CASSPPGGSYEQYF. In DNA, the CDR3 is TGTGCCAGCAGCCCCCCAGGAGGGAGCTACGAGCAGTACTTC. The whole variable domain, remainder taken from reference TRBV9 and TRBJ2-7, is DSGVTQTPKHLITATGQRVTLRCSPRSGDLSVYWYQQSLDQGLQFLIQYYNGEERAKGNILERFSAQQFPDLHSELNLSSLELGDSALYFCASSPPGGSYEQYFGPGTRLTVT.

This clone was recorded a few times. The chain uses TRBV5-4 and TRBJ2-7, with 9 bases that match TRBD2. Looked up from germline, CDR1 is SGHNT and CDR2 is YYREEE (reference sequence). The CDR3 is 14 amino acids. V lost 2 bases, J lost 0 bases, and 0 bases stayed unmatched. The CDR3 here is CASSLAGGSYEQYF. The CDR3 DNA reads TGTGCCAGCAGCTTAGCGGGGGGCTCCTACGAGCAGTACTTC.

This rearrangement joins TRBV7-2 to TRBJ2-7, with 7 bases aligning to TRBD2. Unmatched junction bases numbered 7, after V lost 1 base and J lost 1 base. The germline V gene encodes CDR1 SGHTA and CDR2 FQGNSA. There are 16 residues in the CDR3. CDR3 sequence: CASSLERWGGSYEQYF. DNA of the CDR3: TGTGCCAGCAGCTTAGAGAGGTGGGGGGGGTCCTACGAGCAGTACTTC. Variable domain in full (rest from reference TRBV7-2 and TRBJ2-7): GAGVSQSPSNKVTEKGKDVELRCDPISGHTALYWYRQSLGQGLEFLIYFQGNSAPDKSGLPSDRFSAERTGGSVSTLTIQRTQQEDSAVYLCASSLERWGGSYEQYFGPGTRLTVT.

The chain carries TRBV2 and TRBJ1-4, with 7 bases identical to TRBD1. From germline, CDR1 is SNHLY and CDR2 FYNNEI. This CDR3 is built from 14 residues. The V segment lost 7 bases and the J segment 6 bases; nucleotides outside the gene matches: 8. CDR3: CASILRQGYEKLFF. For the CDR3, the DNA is TGTGCCAGCATTTTGAGACAGGGATATGAAAAACTGTTTTTT.